One and the same sample provided the 6 T cell receptor beta chains below, sequenced in a study of T-cell memory formation after mild COVID-19. TCRdb passed the 5' RACE reads through MiXCR, listing each CDR3 protein once. This sample yields around 300,000 distinct CDR3 sequences, of which 12% to 15% are seen a single time; 22% belongs to the top ten. The sample comprised PBMCs or a T cell subset sorted from them (not recorded which). These receptor sequences come from a man between 18 and 29 years old who had mild COVID-19 (a few samples of this study predate the infection). Cell type and time point are not known.

Ten or more counts support this clonotype. The chain combines TRBV11-3 with TRBJ2-5; D gene uncertain. CDR1 SGHNT and CDR2 YENEEA come from the germline V gene. V shed 1 base and J shed 2 bases, with 5 bases lying between them. The CDR3 is 13 amino acids. CDR3 in DNA: TGTGCCAGCAGCTTAGCCGATCAAGAGACCCAGTACTTC. It yields the protein CASSLADQETQYF.

This clonotype has at least ten counts. The chain links TRBV5-1 to TRBJ2-3, with 7 positions matching TRBD2. The CDR3 sequence is 14 residues long. After removal of 4 bases from V and 4 bases from J, the junction contained 6 bases not matched to a gene. CDR1 is SGHRS, CDR2 YFSETQ, per germline. The CDR3 region is CASSRLAGADTQYF. In DNA form, the CDR3 reads TGCGCCAGCAGCCGGCTGGCGGGGGCAGATACGCAGTATTTT.

Only one count was recorded for this clonotype. The V and J genes are TRBV24-1 and TRBJ2-1; TRBD1 or TRBD2 may be the D gene (6 bases each). CDR1 and CDR2 (germline): KGHDR, SFDVKD. The CDR3 runs to 14 residues. Trimming stripped 9 bases from V and 5 bases from J, with 16 bases between. The DNA of the CDR3 is TGTGCCACCGGGGGGCAGGGGATCGACAATGAGCAGTTCTTC. It translates to CATGGQGIDNEQFF.

There are many counts of this clonotype. This chain uses TRBV5-1 with TRBJ2-1; 11 nucleotides agree with TRBD2. This CDR3 region has 16 residues. Germline CDR1 SGHRS, CDR2 YFSETQ. Losses at the gene ends were 4 bases for V and 6 bases for J; bases not matched to a gene: 9. CDR3 DNA sequence: TGCGCCAGCAGCGCGGCCTTAGCGGGGGGGATCAATGAGCAGTTCTTC. Its protein is CASSAALAGGINEQFF.

This rearrangement joins TRBV27 to TRBJ2-5; the D gene is possibly TRBD1 (6 bases). The CDR3 covers 13 residues. V gave up 6 bases and J gave up 2 bases, with 10 bases separating them. Germline V CDR1 and CDR2: MNHEY, SMNVEV (reference sequence). The CDR3 loop is CASSNRVQETQYF. The CDR3 DNA reads as TGTGCCAGCAGCAACAGGGTTCAAGAGACCCAGTACTTC.

This clonotype was observed a handful of times. The chain joins TRBV3-1 to TRBJ2-1; 7 bases agree with TRBD1. CDR1 is LGHDT and CDR2 is YNNKEL in the germline V gene (reference sequence). V trimming: 2 bases; J trimming: 4 bases; junction bases outside the gene matches: 5. There are 15 residues in the CDR3. Written as DNA, the CDR3 is TGTGCCAGCAGCCAAATGAGGGGGCGGTACAATGAGCAGTTCTTC. This codes for CASSQMRGRYNEQFF.